This TCR beta chain stems from a study of cytomegalovirus exposure and HLA in healthy donors. It was with 60 Vbeta and 13 Jbeta primers that the PCR ran. Clones were read by immunoSEQ multiplex PCR, and TCRdb kept only the in-frame ones, dropping some. The sample consists of more than 150,000 clones, less than 90% of them appearing once. CDR1 and CDR2 (germline): WSHSY, SAAADI. The CDR3 contains 15 residues. Trimming took 4 bases from V and 0 from J; bases not matched to a gene: 6. Material: PBMCs. The genes are TRBV10-2 and TRBJ2-7; 7 bases map to TRBD2. The clonotype comes from a girl under 18 in good health and CMV-seropositive. The CDR3 sequence is CASSGSGTLSYEQYF. The CDR3, as DNA: TGCGCCAGCAGTGGGAGCGGGACTCTCTCCTACGAGCAGTACTTC.